The rows below give T cell receptor beta chains drawn from one sample of a study of blood T cell repertoires in COVID-19. Assay used: immunoSEQ multiplex PCR; TCRdb lists only in-frame clones, some missing. The sample has about 140,000 clones, 78% seen once. The sample taken for sequencing was PBMCs or T cells enriched from blood (not recorded which). Receptors originate from a woman in her forties or fifties who had recovered from COVID-19. Each CDR3 is given with its conserved first and last residue. The D gene is left open where the match is weak. The size of a clone is reported for some rows only, either as once, few or many, or as a class for expanded clones.

D gene,J gene,clone size,V gene,CDR3 DNA,CDR3 protein
-,TRBJ1-1,few,TRBV5-1,TGCGCCAGCAGCATGGAGCTAAAGACTGAAGCTTTCTTT,CASSMELKTEAFF
TRBD1,TRBJ1-6,-,TRBV27,TGTGCCAGCAGCCGAGTGGGACAGGGGGCGAGCTCCTATAATTCACCCCTCCACTTT,CASSRVGQGASSYNSPLHF
-,TRBJ1-3,-,TRBV27,TGTGCCAGCTATCGGGTGGGTGGAAACACCATATATTTT,CASYRVGGNTIYF
TRBD2,TRBJ2-1,-,TRBV10-3,TGTGCCATCAGTGGTCTAGCGGGGGGGCTGGGCTCCTACAATGAGCAGTTCTTC,CAISGLAGGLGSYNEQFF
TRBD2,TRBJ2-1,-,TRBV7-9,TGTGCCAGCAGCTTAGCGGGAGGGAATGAGCAGTTCTTC,CASSLAGGNEQFF
TRBD2,TRBJ2-1,-,TRBV2,TGTGCCAGCTTCAAAGGGACTAGCGGGGGCAATGAGCAGTTCTTC,CASFKGTSGGNEQFF
-,TRBJ1-2,few,TRBV30,TGTGCCTGGAGTGTATGGTCCCGCGGCTATGGCTACACCTTC,CAWSVWSRGYGYTF
-,TRBJ1-6,-,TRBV11-2,TGTGCCAGCAGCTTATTACAGGGCGATTCACCCCTCCACTTT,CASSLLQGDSPLHF
-,TRBJ1-2,-,TRBV24-1,TGTGCCACCAGTGCTCCGGGCTATGGCTACACCTTC,CATSAPGYGYTF
TRBD1,TRBJ1-1,-,TRBV5-1,TGCGCCAGCAGCTCGCCCGGGACAGGGAACACTGAAGCTTTCTTT,CASSSPGTGNTEAFF
TRBD2,TRBJ2-2,-,TRBV3-1/TRBV3-2,TGTGCCAGCAGCCCCCGGGGGGTCGCCGGGGAGCTGTTTTTT,CASSPRGVAGELFF
-,TRBJ1-1,-,TRBV10-3,TGTGCCATCAGGGCTACAGGGTTGAACACTGAAGCTTTCTTT,CAIRATGLNTEAFF
-,TRBJ2-2,few,TRBV4-2,TGTGCCAGCAGCCAAGACCCATTTTCCGGGGAGCTGTTTTTT,CASSQDPFSGELFF
-,TRBJ2-7,-,TRBV12-2,TGTGCAAGTCGCTTAGCGGGACAGTGCGAGCAGTACTTC,CASRLAGQCEQYF
TRBD1,TRBJ1-2,once,TRBV28,TGTGCCAGCCACCCGGCAGGGGGCGCGAGGGGCTACACCTTC,CASHPAGGARGYTF
TRBD1,TRBJ1-3,-,TRBV6-5,TGTGCCAGCACCTGGACAGGAAACTCTGGAAACACCATATATTTT,CASTWTGNSGNTIYF
-,TRBJ1-5,-,TRBV19,TGTGCCAGTAGTATTGAGGGACTCCAGCCCCAGCATTTT,CASSIEGLQPQHF
-,TRBJ1-2,-,TRBV19,TGTGCCAGTAGTAGGACAGCCTATTATGGCTACACCTTC,CASSRTAYYGYTF
-,TRBJ1-1,-,TRBV6-4,TGTGCCAGCAGTCCGAGAGAGAACACTGAAGCTTTCTTT,CASSPRENTEAFF
TRBD1,TRBJ1-2,-,TRBV10-3,TGTGCCATCAGCGGGACAGCACTTTACTATGGCTACACCTTC,CAISGTALYYGYTF
-,TRBJ1-2,few,TRBV20-1,TGCAGTGCTAGTAGCAGGGTTTGGGGCTACACCTTC,CSASSRVWGYTF
-,TRBJ1-2,-,TRBV18,TGTGCCAGCTCACTCGAACAACAGGATGGCTACACCTTC,CASSLEQQDGYTF
-,TRBJ1-2,once,TRBV3-1/TRBV3-2,TGTGCCAGCAGCCAACAGGGTGCGCCCTATGGCTACACCTTC,CASSQQGAPYGYTF
-,TRBJ1-4,-,TRBV6-1,TGTGCCAGCAGTGATACAGACGAAAAACTGTTTTTT,CASSDTDEKLFF
TRBD2,TRBJ2-2,-,TRBV4-1,TGCGCCAGCAGCCCCGCGGGGGGGCGGGTCACCGGGGAGCTGTTTTTT,CASSPAGGRVTGELFF
TRBD1,TRBJ1-1,-,TRBV5-1,TGCGCCAGCAGCATATACGGGACAGGGGACACTGAAGCTTTCTTT,CASSIYGTGDTEAFF
TRBD2,TRBJ2-1,-,TRBV9,TGTGCCAGCAGCGTAGATGAGCGGGGGAGTTACAATGAGCAGTTCTTC,CASSVDERGSYNEQFF
-,TRBJ1-1,-,TRBV28,TGTGCCAGCAGGGCACCGAGGGACACTGAAGCTTTCTTT,CASRAPRDTEAFF